One TCR beta chain is described in this entry. Germline V gene sequence: CDR1 SGHNT, CDR2 YENEEA. The V end lost 0 bases, the J end lost 7 bases, and 15 bases lay between the germline ends. The CDR3 is made up of 15 amino acids. Assay: immunoSEQ multiplex PCR; the TCRdb copy retains only in-frame clones and omits some. The sample yields about 75,000 clones, about 97% seen once. The sample comes from a study of technical replicates of blood from four donors. Material: T cells isolated from PBMCs. The gene calls are TRBV11-3 and TRBJ2-5; D remains ambiguous. The receptor was derived from a human donor in good health. CDR3 loop: CASSLDPGPQRTQYF. CDR3 nucleotide sequence: TGTGCCAGCAGCTTAGATCCTGGGCCCCAGAGGACCCAGTACTTC.